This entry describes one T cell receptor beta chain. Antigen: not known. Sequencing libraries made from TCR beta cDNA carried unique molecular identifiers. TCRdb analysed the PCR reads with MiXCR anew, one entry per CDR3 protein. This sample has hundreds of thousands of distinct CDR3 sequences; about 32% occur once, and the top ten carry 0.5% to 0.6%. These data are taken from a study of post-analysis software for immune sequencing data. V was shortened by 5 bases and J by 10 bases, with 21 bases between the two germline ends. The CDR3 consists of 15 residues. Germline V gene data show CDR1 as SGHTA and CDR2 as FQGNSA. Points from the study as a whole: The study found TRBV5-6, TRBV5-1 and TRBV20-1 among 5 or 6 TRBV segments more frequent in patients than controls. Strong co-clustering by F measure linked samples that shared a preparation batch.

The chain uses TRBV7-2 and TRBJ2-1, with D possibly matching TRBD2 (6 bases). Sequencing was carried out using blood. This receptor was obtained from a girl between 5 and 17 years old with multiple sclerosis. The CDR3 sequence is CASSLPGLQSVEQFF. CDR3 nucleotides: TGTGCCAGCAGCCTCCCGGGACTTCAGTCGGTCGAGCAGTTCTTC.